A selection of T cell receptor beta chains follows, all from one sample in a study of Ad26.COV2.S vaccination and SARS-CoV-2 variants. Libraries were prepared by immunoSEQ multiplex PCR; TCRdb keeps only in-frame clonotypes and omits some of them. The profile shows about 460,000 clones, 80% to 90% of them singletons. The specimen comprised peripheral blood, sampled in a trial of Ad26.COV2.S vaccine versus placebo. The receptor source for this set is a person between 18 and 59 years old who received the Ad26.COV2.S COVID-19 vaccine or a placebo. The CDR3 runs from the conserved cysteine through the conserved F or W. A D gene is named only where the DNA matches it firmly. Where a row states a size, it is once, few, many or the class of an expanded clone; other rows omit it.

V,J,size,D,DNA,CDR3
TRBV25-1,TRBJ2-7,.,TRBD1,TGTGCCAGCAGTGGCCCGGGACAGGGTAACGAGCAGTACTTC,CASSGPGQGNEQYF
TRBV25-1,TRBJ2-7,.,TRBD1,TGTGCCAGCAGTGTAACAGGGGGCTACGAGCAGTACTTC,CASSVTGGYEQYF
TRBV6-2/TRBV6-3,TRBJ1-5,once,.,TGTGCCAGCAGTTACGGGGGAATTCAGCCCCAGCATTTT,CASSYGGIQPQHF
TRBV19,TRBJ2-7,.,TRBD2,TGTGCCAGTAGTACCGGACTAGCAGGGGCTCCCTACGAGCAGTACTTC,CASSTGLAGAPYEQYF
TRBV28,TRBJ2-7,.,TRBD1,TGTGCCAGCAGTTCTGCTTCTGGTGGGACAGGTATGTTCGAGCAGTACTTC,CASSSASGGTGMFEQYF
TRBV7-9,TRBJ1-1,.,.,TGTGCCAGCAGCTCGTTCGACACGAACACTGAAGCTTTCTTT,CASSSFDTNTEAFF
TRBV9,TRBJ1-4,.,.,TGTGCCAGCAGCGTAGTATCGGGCGGACCTAATGAAAAACTGTTTTTT,CASSVVSGGPNEKLFF
TRBV3-1/TRBV3-2,TRBJ2-5,.,TRBD2,TGTGCCAGCAGCCCCGGGGTAGCGGGAAACCAAGAGACCCAGTACTTC,CASSPGVAGNQETQYF
TRBV6-5,TRBJ2-7,.,TRBD2,TGTGCCAGCAGTTACTCCGGGCGGGGGGAGCAGTACTTC,CASSYSGRGEQYF
TRBV10-1,TRBJ2-4,.,TRBD1,TGCGCCACCTTGACAGGGCCAAGGGACATTCAGTACTTC,CATLTGPRDIQYF
TRBV6-5,TRBJ2-2,.,.,TGTGCCAGCAGTTACCGGAGCGGGGAGCTGTTTTTT,CASSYRSGELFF
TRBV7-6,TRBJ1-4,.,.,TGTGCCAGCAGCTTAGTGGGGGGCCCTAATGAAAAACTGTTTTTT,CASSLVGGPNEKLFF
TRBV28,TRBJ2-2,.,.,TGTGCCAGCAGTTTATCCGGGGAGCTGTTTTTT,CASSLSGELFF
TRBV5-1,TRBJ2-7,.,.,TGCGCCAGCAGCTTGGCCGCGGGAAGCTACGAGCAGTACTTC,CASSLAAGSYEQYF